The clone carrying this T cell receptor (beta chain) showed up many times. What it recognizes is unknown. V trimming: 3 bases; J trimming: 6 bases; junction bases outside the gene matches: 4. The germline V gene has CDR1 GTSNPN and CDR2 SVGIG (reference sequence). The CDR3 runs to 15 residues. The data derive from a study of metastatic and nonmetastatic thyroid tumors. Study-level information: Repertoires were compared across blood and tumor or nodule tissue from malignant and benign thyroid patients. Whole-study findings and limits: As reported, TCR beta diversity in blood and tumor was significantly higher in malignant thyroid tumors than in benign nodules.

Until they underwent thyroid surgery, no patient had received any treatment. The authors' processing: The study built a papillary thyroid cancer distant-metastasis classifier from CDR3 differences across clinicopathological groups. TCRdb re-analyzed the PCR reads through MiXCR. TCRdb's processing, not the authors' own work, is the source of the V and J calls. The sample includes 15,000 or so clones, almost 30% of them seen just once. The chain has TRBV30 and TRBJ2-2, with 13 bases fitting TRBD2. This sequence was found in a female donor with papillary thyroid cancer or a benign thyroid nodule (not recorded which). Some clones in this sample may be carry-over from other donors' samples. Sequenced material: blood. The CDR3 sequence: CAWSHGLAGAGELFF. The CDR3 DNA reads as TGTGCCTGGAGCCATGGACTAGCGGGAGCCGGGGAGCTGTTTTTT. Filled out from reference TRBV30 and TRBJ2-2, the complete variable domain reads SQTIHQWPATLVQPVGSPLSLECTVEGTSNPNLYWYRQAAGRGLQLLFYSVGIGQISSEVPQNLSASRPQDRQFILSSKKLLLSDSGFYLCAWSHGLAGAGELFFGEGSRLTVL.